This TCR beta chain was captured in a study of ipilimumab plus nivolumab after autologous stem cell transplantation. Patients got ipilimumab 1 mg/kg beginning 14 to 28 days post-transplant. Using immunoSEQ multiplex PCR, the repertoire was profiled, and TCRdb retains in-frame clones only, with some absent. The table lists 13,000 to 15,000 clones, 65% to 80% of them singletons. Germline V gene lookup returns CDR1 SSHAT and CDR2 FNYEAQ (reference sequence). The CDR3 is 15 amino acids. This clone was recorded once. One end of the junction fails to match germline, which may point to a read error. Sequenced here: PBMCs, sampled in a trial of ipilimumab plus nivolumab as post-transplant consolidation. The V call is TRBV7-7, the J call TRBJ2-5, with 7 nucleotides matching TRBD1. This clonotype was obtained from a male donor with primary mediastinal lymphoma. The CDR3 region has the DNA TGTGCTAGCAGCGCGCAGACAGGGTGGCAAGAGACCCAGTACTTC. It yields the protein CASSAQTGWQETQYF.